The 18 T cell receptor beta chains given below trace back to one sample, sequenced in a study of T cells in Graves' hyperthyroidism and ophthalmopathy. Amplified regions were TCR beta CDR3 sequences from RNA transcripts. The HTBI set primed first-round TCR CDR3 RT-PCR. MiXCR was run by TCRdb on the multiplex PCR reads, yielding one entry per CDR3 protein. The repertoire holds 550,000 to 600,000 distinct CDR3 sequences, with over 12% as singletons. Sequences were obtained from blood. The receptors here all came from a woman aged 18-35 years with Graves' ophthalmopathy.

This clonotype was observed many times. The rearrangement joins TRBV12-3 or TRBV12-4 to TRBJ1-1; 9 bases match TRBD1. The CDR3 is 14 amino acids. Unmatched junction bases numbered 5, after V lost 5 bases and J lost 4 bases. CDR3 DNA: TGTGCCAGCAGTCGAGCGGACAGGGGCACTGAAGCTTTCTTT. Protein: CASSRADRGTEAFF.

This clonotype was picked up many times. The CDR3 bases are TGTGCCAGCAGCTTGTCGTGGGCAGGCAGCTCCTACGAGCAGTACTTC. Protein sequence: CASSLSWAGSSYEQYF. The chain employs TRBV11-2 and TRBJ2-7; D gene unclear. V dropped 3 bases and J dropped 0 bases, with 15 bases sitting between them. CDR3 length equals 16 residues. In germline, CDR1 is SGHAT, CDR2 FQNNGV.

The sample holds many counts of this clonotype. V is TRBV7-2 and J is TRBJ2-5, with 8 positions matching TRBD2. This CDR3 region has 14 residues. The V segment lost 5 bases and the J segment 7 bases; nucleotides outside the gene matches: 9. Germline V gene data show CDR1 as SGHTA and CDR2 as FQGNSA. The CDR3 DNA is TGTGCCAGCAGCCCGGGTCTAGCGGGCGGGACCCAGTACTTC. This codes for CASSPGLAGGTQYF.

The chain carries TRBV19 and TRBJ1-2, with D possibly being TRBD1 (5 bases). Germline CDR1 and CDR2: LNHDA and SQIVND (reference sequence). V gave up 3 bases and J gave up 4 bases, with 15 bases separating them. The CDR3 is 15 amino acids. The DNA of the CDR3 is TGTGCCAGTAGTATGCCGACAGCTTTCAGCTATGGCTACACCTTC. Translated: CASSMPTAFSYGYTF.

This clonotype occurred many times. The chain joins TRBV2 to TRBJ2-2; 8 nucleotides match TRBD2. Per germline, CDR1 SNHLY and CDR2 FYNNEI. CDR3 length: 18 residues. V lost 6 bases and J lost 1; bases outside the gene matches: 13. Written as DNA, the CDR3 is TGTGCCAGCAGCGTACCTGCAACGGGACTAGTGAACACCGGGGAGCTGTTTTTT. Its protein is CASSVPATGLVNTGELFF. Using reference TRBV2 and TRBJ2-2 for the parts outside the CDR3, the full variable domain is EPEVTQTPSHQVTQMGQEVILRCVPISNHLYFYWYRQILGQKVEFLVSFYNNEISEKSEIFDDQFSVERPDGSNFTLKIRSTKLEDSAMYFCASSVPATGLVNTGELFFGEGSRLTVL.

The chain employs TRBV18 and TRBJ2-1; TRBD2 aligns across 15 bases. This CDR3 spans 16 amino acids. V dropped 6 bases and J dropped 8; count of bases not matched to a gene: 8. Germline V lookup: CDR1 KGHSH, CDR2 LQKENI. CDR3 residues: CASSFTGTSGGYEQFF. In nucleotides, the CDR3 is TGTGCCAGCTCGTTCACCGGGACTAGCGGGGGGTATGAGCAGTTCTTC.

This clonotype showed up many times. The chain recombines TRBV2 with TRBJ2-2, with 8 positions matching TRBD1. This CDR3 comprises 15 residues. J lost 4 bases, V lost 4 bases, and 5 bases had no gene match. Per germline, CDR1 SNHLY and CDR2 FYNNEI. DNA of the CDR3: TGTGCCAGCAGTGTACAGGGGGGCGGCACCGGGGAGCTGTTTTTT. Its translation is CASSVQGGGTGELFF.

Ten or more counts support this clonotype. The CDR3 nucleotides are TGTGCCAGCAGCCACGGAACCGATACGCAGTATTTT. The encoded protein is CASSHGTDTQYF. The chain has TRBV7-9 and TRBJ2-3; D is uncertain. CDR3 length equals 12 residues. Trimming took off 5 bases at V and 6 bases at J, with 9 bases between the two ends. CDR1 and CDR2 (germline): SEHNR, FQNEAQ (reference sequence).

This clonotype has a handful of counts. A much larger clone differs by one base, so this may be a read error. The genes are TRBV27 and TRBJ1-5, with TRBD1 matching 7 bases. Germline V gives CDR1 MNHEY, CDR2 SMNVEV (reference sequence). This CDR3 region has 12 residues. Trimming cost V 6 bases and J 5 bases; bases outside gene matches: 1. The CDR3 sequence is CASRTGYQPQHF. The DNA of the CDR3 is TGTGCCAGCAGGACAGGGTATCAGCCCCAGCATTTT.

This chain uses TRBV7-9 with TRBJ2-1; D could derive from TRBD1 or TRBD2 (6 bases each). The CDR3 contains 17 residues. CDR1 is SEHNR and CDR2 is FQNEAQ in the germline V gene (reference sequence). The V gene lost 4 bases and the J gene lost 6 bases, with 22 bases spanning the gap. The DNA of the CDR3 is TGTGCCAGCAGCTCGGGACTCCGACAGGAGCGCCTCAATGAGCAGTTCTTC. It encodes CASSSGLRQERLNEQFF.

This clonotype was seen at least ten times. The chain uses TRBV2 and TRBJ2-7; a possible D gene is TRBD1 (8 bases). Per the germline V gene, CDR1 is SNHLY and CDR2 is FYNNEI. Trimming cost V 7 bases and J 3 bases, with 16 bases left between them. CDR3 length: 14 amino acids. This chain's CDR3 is CASNAGGTGYEQYF. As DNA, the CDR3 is TGTGCCAGCAACGCCGGGGGGACAGGCTACGAGCAGTACTTC.

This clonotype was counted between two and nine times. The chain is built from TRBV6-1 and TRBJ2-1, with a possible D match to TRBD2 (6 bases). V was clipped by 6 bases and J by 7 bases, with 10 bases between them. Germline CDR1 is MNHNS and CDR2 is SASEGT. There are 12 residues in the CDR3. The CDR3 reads CASRRLANEQFF. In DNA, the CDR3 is TGTGCCAGCAGACGCCTAGCGAATGAGCAGTTCTTC.

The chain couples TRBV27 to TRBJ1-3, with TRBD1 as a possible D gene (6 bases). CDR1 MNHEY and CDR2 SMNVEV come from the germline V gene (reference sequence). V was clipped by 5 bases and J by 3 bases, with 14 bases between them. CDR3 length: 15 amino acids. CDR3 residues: CASSTVGGVGNTIYF. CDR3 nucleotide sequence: TGTGCCAGCAGTACGGTCGGGGGCGTTGGAAACACCATATATTTT.

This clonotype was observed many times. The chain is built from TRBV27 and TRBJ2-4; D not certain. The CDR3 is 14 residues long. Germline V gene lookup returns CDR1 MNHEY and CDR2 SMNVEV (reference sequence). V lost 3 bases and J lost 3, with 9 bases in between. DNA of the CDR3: TGTGCCAGCAGTTTCGGAGATGGCAAAAACATTCAGTACTTC. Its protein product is CASSFGDGKNIQYF.

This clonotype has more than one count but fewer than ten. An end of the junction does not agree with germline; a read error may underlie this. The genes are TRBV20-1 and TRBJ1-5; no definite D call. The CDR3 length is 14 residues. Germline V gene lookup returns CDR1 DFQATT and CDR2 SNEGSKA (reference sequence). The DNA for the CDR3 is TGCAGTGCTCGGGCAGGAGATAGCGATCAGCCCCAGCATTTT. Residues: CSARAGDSDQPQHF.

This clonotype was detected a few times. The CDR3 DNA reads TGCAGCGTTGAAGGTCAGGACAATACGCAGTATTTT. Its protein is CSVEGQDNTQYF. This chain connects TRBV29-1 to TRBJ2-3, with D maybe TRBD1 (5 bases). The germline gives CDR1 SQVTM, CDR2 ANQGSEA. V lost 1 base and J 7 bases, leaving 9 bases between the germline ends. The CDR3 is 12 amino acids.

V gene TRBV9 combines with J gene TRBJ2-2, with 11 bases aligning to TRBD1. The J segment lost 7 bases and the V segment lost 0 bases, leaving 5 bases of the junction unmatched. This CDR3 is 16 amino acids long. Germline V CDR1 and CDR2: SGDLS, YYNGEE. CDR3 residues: CASSVGTGGSIGELFF. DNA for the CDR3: TGTGCCAGCAGCGTAGGGACAGGGGGCTCAATCGGGGAGCTGTTTTTT.

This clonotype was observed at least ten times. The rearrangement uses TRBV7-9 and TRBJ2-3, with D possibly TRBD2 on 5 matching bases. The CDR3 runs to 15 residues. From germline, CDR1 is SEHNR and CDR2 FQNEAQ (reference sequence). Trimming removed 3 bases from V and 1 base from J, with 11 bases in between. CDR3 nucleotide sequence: TGTGCCAGCAGCTTTCTAGCAAGGGGCACAGATACGCAGTATTTT. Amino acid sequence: CASSFLARGTDTQYF.